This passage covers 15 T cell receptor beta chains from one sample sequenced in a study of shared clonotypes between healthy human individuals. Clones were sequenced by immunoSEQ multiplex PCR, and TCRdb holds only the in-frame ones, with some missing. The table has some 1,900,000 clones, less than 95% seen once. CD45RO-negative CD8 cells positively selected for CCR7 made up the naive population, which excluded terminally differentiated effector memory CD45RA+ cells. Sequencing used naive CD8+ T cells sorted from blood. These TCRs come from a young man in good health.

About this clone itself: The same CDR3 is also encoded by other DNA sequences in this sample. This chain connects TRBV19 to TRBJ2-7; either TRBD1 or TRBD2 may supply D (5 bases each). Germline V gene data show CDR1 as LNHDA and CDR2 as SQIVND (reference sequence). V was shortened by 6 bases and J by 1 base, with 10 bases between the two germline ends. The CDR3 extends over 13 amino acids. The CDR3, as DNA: TGTGCCAGTAGCAGGGACGGGTCCTACGAGCAGTACTTC. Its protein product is CASSRDGSYEQYF.

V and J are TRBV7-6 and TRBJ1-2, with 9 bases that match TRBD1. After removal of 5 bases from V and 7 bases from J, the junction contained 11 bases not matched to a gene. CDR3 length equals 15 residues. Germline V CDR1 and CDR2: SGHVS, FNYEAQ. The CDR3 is CASSQNPGTGTGYTF. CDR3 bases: TGTGCCAGCAGCCAAAACCCCGGGACAGGGACTGGCTACACCTTC.

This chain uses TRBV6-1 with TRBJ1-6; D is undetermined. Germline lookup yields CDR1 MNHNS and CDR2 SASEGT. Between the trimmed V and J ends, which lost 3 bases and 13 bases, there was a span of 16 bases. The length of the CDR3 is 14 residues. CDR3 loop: CASSDPGTYIPLHF. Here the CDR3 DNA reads TGTGCCAGCAGTGACCCGGGAACGTATATTCCCCTCCACTTT.

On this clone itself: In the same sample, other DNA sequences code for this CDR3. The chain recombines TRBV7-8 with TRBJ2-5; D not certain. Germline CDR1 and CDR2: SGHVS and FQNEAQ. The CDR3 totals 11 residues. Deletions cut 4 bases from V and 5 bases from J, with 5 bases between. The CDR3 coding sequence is TGTGCCAGCAGCTCTTTGGAGACCCAGTACTTC. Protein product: CASSSLETQYF.

In DNA, the CDR3 is TGTGCCAGCAGTCCGTGGAGCGGGAGCTCCTACGAGCAGTACTTC. Its protein product is CASSPWSGSSYEQYF. The chain combines TRBV2 with TRBJ2-7, with 8 nucleotides matching TRBD2. With V trimmed by 5 bases and J by 0 bases, 6 bases remained unmatched. Germline CDR1 SNHLY, CDR2 FYNNEI. This CDR3 spans 15 amino acids.

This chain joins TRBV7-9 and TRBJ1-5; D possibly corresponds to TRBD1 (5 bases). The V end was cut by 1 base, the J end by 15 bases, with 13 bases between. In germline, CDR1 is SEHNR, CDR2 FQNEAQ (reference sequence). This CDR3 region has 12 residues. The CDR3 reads CASSLGEGTWHF. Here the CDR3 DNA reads TGTGCCAGCAGCTTAGGGGAGGGGACTTGGCATTTT.

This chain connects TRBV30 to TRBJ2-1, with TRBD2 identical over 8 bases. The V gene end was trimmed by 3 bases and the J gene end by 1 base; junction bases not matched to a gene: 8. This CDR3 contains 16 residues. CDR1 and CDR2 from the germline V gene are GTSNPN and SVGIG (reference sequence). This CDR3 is CAWSPGGAWSYNEQFF. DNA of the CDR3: TGTGCCTGGAGCCCCGGGGGGGCCTGGTCCTACAATGAGCAGTTCTTC.

CDR3 coding DNA: TGTGCCAGCAGCCTGGGACCCGGCCAGGGGAATGAGCAGTTCTTC. Amino acids: CASSLGPGQGNEQFF. The chain employs TRBV11-3 and TRBJ2-1; the D gene is possibly TRBD1 (6 bases). The germline gives CDR1 SGHNT, CDR2 YENEEA. V shed 5 bases and J shed 7 bases, with 18 bases lying between them. CDR3 length equals 15 residues.

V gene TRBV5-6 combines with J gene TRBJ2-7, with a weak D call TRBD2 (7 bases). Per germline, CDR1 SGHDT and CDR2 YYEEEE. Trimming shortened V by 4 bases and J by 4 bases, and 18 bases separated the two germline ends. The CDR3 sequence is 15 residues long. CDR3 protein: CASSPGGRGLYEQYF. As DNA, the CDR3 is TGTGCCAGCAGCCCAGGAGGGAGGGGGTTGTACGAGCAGTACTTC.

CDR3 residues: CASSPTGKGYGYTF. The DNA for the CDR3 is TGTGCCAGCTCACCAACAGGGAAGGGCTATGGCTACACCTTC. The rearrangement joins TRBV18 to TRBJ1-2, with D possibly TRBD1 on 6 matching bases. Germline V gene lookup returns CDR1 KGHSH and CDR2 LQKENI. The CDR3 sequence is 14 residues long. The germline V and J ends were trimmed by 2 bases and 4 bases, with 11 bases remaining between them.

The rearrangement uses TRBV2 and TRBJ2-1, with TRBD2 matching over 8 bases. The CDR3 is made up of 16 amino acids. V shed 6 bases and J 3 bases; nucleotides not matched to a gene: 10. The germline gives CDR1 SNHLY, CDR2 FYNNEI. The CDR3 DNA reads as TGTGCCAGCAGGGGATCCGGGACTAGAAGCTACAATGAGCAGTTCTTC. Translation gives CASRGSGTRSYNEQFF.

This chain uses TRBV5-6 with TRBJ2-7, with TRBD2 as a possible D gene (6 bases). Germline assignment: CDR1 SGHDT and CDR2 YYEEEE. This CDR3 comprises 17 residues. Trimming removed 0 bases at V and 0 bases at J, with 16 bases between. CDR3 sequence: CASSLAGVLSTSYEQYF. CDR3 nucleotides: TGTGCCAGCAGCTTGGCGGGGGTCCTCTCGACCTCCTACGAGCAGTACTTC.

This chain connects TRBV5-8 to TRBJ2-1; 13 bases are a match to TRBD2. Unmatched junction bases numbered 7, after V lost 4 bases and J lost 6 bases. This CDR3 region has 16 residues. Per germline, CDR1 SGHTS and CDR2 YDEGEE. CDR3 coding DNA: TGTGCCAGCAGCCCTGGACTAGCGGGAGTAGGCAATGAGCAGTTCTTC. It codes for CASSPGLAGVGNEQFF. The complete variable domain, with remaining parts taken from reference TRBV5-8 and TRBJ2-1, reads EAGVTQSPTHLIKTRGQQATLRCSPISGHTSVYWYQQALGLGLQFLLWYDEGEERNRGNFPPRFSGRQFPNYSSELNVNALELEDSALYLCASSPGLAGVGNEQFFGPGTRLTVL.

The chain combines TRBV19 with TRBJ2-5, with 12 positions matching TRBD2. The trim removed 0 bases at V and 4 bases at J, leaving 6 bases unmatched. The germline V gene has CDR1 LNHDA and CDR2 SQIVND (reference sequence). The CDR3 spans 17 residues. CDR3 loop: CASSIEWTSGKSETQYF. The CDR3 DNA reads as TGTGCCAGTAGTATAGAGTGGACTAGCGGGAAATCAGAGACCCAGTACTTC.

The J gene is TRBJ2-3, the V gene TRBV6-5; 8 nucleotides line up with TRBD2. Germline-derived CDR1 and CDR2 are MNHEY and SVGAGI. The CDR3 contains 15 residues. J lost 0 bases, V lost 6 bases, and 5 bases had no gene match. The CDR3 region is CASSPLADSTDTQYF. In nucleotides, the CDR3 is TGTGCCAGCAGCCCACTAGCGGATAGCACAGATACGCAGTATTTT.